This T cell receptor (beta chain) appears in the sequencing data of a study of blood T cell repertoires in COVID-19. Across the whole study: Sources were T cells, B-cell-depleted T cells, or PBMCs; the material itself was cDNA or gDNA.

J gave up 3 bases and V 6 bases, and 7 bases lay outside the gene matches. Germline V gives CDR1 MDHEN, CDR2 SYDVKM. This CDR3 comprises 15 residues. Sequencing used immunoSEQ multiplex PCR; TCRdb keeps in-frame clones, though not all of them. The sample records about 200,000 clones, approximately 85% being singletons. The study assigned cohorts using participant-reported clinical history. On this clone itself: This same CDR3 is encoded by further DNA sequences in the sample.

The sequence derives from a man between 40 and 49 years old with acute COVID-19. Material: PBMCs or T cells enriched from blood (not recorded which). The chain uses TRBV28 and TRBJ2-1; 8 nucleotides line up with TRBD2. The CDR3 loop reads CASRPGLGSYNEQFF. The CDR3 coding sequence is TGTGCCAGCAGACCGGGACTAGGAAGCTACAATGAGCAGTTCTTC.